This T cell receptor (beta chain) was sequenced for a study of beta chain features in type 1 diabetes. As for the study in general: What patients shared with healthy donors was a similar profile of age, gender and cell yields.

General study findings and limits: The cDNA sequencing approach could over-represent high-TCR-expressing cells. The analysis here could not establish whether HLA type shapes TCRB rearrangement.

Germline assignment: CDR1 MDHEN and CDR2 SYDVKM. V was cut by 1 base and J by 12 bases, with 10 bases left in between. The CDR3 consists of 12 residues. The isolated RNA, all of it, was reverse transcribed, so expressed TCRB transcripts were what got sequenced. Sequenced by immunoSEQ multiplex PCR; TCRdb stores in-frame clones only, minus some. Of 350,000 to 400,000 clones in the sample, approximately 15% were seen once. This clone was observed a handful of times. Its antigen is unknown. The V call is TRBV28, the J call TRBJ2-1; D remains ambiguous. The sequencing sample was made of naive CD4+ T cells from blood. This sequence originates from a woman aged 18-35 years in good health. Here the CDR3 DNA reads TGTGCCAGCAGTTTATCGCCTCGAGGGCAGTTCTTC. Translated: CASSLSPRGQFF.